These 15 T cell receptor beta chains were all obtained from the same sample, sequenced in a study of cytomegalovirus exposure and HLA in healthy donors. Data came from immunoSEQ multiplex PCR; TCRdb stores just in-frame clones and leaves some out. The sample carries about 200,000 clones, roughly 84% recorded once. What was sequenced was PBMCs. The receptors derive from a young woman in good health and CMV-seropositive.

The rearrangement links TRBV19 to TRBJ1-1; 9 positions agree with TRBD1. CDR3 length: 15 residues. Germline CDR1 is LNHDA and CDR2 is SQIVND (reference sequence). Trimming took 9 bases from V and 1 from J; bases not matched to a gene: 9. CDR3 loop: CARNPGQGKNTEAFF. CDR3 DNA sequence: TGTGCCAGAAACCCGGGACAGGGAAAGAACACTGAAGCTTTCTTT.

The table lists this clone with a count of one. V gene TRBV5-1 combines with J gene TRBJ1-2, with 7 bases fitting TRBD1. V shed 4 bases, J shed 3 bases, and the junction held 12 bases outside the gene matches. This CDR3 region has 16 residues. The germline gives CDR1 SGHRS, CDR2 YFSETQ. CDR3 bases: TGCGCCAGCAGCCAAAGTGGACAGGCGGGTGACTATGGCTACACCTTC. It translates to CASSQSGQAGDYGYTF.

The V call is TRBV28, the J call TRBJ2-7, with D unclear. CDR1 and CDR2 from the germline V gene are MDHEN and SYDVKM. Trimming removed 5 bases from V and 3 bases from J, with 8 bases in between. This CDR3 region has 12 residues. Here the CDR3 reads CASSPQIYEQYF. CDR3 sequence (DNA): TGTGCCAGCAGTCCCCAAATCTACGAGCAGTACTTC.

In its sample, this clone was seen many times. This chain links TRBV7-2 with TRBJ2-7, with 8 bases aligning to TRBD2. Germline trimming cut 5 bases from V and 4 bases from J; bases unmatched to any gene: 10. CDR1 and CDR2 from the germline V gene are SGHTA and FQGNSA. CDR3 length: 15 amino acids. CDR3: CASSPPSGRSYEQYF. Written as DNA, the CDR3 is TGTGCCAGCAGCCCCCCCAGCGGGAGATCTTACGAGCAGTACTTC.

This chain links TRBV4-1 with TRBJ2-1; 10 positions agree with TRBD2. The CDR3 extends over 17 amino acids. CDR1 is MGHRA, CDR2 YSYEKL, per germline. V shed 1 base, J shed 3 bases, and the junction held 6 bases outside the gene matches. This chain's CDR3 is CASSQVLRLAGYNEQFF. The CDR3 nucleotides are TGCGCCAGCAGCCAAGTCCTCCGACTAGCGGGCTACAATGAGCAGTTCTTC.

This CDR3 is CASSQLGGSPSGSFEQYF. The CDR3 DNA reads TGTGCCAGCAGCCAGTTGGGGGGGAGCCCTAGCGGGAGCTTCGAGCAGTACTTC. The chain has TRBV28 and TRBJ2-7; 10 bases align to TRBD2. CDR1 is MDHEN, CDR2 SYDVKM, per germline. Losses at the gene ends were 6 bases for V and 6 bases for J; bases not matched to a gene: 20. The CDR3 contains 18 residues.

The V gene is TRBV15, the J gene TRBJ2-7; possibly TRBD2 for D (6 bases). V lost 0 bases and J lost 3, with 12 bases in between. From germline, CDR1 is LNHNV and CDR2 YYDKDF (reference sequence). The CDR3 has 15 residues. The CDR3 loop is CATSRDRGGFYEQYF. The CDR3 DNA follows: TGTGCCACCAGCAGAGATAGGGGAGGCTTCTACGAGCAGTACTTC.

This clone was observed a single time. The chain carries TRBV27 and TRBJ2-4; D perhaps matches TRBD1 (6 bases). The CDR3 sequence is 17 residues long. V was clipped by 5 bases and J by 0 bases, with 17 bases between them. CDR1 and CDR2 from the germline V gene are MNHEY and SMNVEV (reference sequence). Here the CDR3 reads CASSQINRAGAKNIQYF. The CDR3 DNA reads TGTGCCAGCAGTCAGATTAACAGGGCGGGAGCCAAAAACATTCAGTACTTC.

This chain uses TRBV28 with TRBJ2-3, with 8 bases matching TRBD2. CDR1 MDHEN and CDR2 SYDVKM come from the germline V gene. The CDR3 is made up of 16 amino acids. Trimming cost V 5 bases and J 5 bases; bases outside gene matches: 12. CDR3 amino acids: CASSLRGSGSIDTQYF. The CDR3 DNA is TGTGCCAGCAGTCTCCGGGGGAGCGGGAGTATAGATACGCAGTATTTT.

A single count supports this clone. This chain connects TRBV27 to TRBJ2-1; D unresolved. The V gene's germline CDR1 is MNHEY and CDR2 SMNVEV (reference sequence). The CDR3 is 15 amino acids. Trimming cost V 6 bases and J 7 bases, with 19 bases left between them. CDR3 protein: CASRITLHPGNEQFF. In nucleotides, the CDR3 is TGTGCCAGCAGAATCACTCTCCACCCCGGTAATGAGCAGTTCTTC.

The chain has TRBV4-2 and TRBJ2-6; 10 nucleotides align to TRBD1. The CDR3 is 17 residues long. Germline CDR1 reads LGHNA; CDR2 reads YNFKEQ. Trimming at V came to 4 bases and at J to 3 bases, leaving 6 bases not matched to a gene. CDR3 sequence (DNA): TGTGCCAGCAGCCCCTTGGGGACAGGGGTTGGGGCCAACGTCCTGACTTTC. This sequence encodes CASSPLGTGVGANVLTF.

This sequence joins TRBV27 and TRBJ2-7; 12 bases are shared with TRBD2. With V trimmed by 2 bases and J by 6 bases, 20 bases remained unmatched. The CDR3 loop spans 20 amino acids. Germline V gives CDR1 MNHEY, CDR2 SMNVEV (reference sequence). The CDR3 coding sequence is TGTGCCAGCAGTTTACTGTCCGCTAGCGGGAGGGCCTCGCCGACCGGCGAGCAGTACTTC. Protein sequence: CASSLLSASGRASPTGEQYF.

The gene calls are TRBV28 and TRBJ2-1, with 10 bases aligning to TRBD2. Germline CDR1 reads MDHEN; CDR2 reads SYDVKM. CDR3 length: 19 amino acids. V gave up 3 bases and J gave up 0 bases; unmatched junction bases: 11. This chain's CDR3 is CASSFPSGRGKSSYNEQFF. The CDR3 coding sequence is TGTGCCAGCAGTTTCCCTAGCGGGAGAGGTAAGAGCTCCTACAATGAGCAGTTCTTC.

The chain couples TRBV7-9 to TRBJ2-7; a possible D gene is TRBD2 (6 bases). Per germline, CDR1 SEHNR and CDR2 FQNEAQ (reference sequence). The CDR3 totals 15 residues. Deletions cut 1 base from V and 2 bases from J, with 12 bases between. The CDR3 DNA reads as TGTGCCAGCAGCTTAGTTGAACGGGGGACCTACGAGCAGTACTTC. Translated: CASSLVERGTYEQYF.

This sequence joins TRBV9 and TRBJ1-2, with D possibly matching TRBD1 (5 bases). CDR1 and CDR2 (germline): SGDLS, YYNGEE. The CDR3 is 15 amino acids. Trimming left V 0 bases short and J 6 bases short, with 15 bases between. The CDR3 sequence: CASSVDRWGADGYTF. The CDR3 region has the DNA TGTGCCAGCAGCGTAGATAGGTGGGGCGCAGATGGCTACACCTTC. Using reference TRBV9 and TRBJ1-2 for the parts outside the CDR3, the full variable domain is DSGVTQTPKHLITATGQRVTLRCSPRSGDLSVYWYQQSLDQGLQFLIQYYNGEERAKGNILERFSAQQFPDLHSELNLSSLELGDSALYFCASSVDRWGADGYTFGSGTRLTVV.